A selection of T cell receptor beta chains follows, all from one sample in a study of shared clonotypes between healthy human individuals. Measured with immunoSEQ multiplex PCR; TCRdb has only the in-frame clones, and not every one. The sample comprises over a million clones, around 74% of which are singletons, and approximately 1.5% rests with the top ten. The specimen sequenced was memory CD4+ T cells sorted from blood. All receptors derive from a man aged 18 to 29 in good health. Both conserved end residues are part of each CDR3. The D gene is left open where the match is weak. Only part of the rows carry a size: once, few, many, or a class if the clone is expanded.

j_gene	v_gene	d_gene	abundance	CDR3aa	CDR3nt
TRBJ2-7	TRBV7-9	-	-	CASSLSQSGEQYF	TGTGCCAGCAGCTTATCCCAGTCGGGCGAGCAGTACTTC
TRBJ1-2	TRBV27	TRBD1	-	CASSLGGTGSNYGYTF	TGTGCCAGCAGTTTGGGGGGGACAGGTTCAAACTATGGCTACACCTTC
TRBJ2-3	TRBV7-2	-	many	CASSVRRADTQYF	TGTGCCAGCAGCGTTAGGAGGGCGGATACGCAGTATTTT
TRBJ1-2	TRBV5-1	TRBD1	-	CASRETGVLANYGYTF	TGCGCCAGCAGGGAGACAGGGGTCTTAGCTAACTATGGCTACACCTTC
TRBJ2-7	TRBV6-9	-	-	CASSYGRGGAYEQYF	TGTGCCAGCAGTTACGGGCGAGGTGGGGCCTACGAGCAGTACTTC
TRBJ2-7	TRBV18	TRBD1	few	CASSPPNRGPEQYF	TGTGCCAGCTCACCCCCCAACAGGGGACCCGAGCAGTACTTC
TRBJ2-3	TRBV6-1	-	-	CASRDSTDTQYF	TGTGCCAGCAGGGACAGCACAGATACGCAGTATTTT
TRBJ1-3	TRBV2	-	-	CASRDHRDALSGNTIYF	TGTGCCAGCAGGGACCACAGGGACGCCCTCTCTGGAAACACCATATATTTT
TRBJ1-3	TRBV2	-	-	CASRNGSPGNTIYF	TGTGCCAGCAGAAATGGCAGCCCCGGAAACACCATATATTTT
TRBJ1-5	TRBV13	TRBD1	few	CASSALGGQGRRKGNQPQHF	TGTGCCAGCAGCGCCCTAGGGGGACAGGGACGAAGAAAAGGCAATCAGCCCCAGCATTTT
TRBJ2-7	TRBV27	-	-	CASSLWASVPHEQYF	TGTGCCAGCAGTTTATGGGCTAGCGTGCCCCACGAGCAGTACTTC